This entry lists 29 T cell receptor beta chains sequenced from one sample in a study of identical twins. One entry per CDR3 protein, called by TCRdb with MiXCR from the 5' RACE reads. This sample has about 890,000 distinct CDR3 sequences, with 9% to 15% found just once. These sequences were also reported in another study, on yellow fever vaccine responses in identical twins.

Source material: PBMCs. These receptors were taken from a woman aged 18 to 35 in good health.

This clonotype was seen only a few times. V usage is TRBV20-1 and J usage is TRBJ2-2; TRBD1 matches at 9 bases. Germline values: CDR1 DFQATT, CDR2 SNEGSKA (reference sequence). The CDR3 is 14 amino acids. V was clipped by 3 bases and J by 6 bases; unmatched bases: 5. The CDR3 DNA follows: TGCAGTGCTAGGGGACAGGGTAGGGCCGGGGAGCTGTTTTTT. It codes for CSARGQGRAGELFF.

V and J are TRBV29-1 and TRBJ2-7, with a weak D call TRBD1 (5 bases). The CDR3 is 15 residues long. Germline CDR1 SQVTM, CDR2 ANQGSEA. Trimming left V 0 bases short and J 3 bases short, with 15 bases between. CDR3 DNA sequence: TGCAGCGTTGAAGATCAAGGGGCAGCGCACTACGAGCAGTACTTC. As protein: CSVEDQGAAHYEQYF.

This clonotype has more than one count but fewer than ten. This chain links TRBV5-5 with TRBJ2-2, with TRBD2 matching over 12 bases. Germline CDR1 and CDR2: SGHKS and YYEKEE (reference sequence). The CDR3 length is 16 residues. The trim removed 4 bases at V and 8 bases at J, leaving 9 bases unmatched. CDR3 nucleotides: TGTGCCAGCAGCCCCTGGACTAGCGGGATGACTGGGGAGCTGTTTTTT. Its protein product is CASSPWTSGMTGELFF.

This clonotype was observed a few times. The chain recombines TRBV12-3 or TRBV12-4 with TRBJ2-1; 9 nucleotides match TRBD2. CDR3 length equals 15 residues. V dropped 6 bases and J dropped 1; count of bases not matched to a gene: 4. The CDR3 DNA reads TGTGCCAGCAGCCTAAGCGGGAGGTCCTACAATGAGCAGTTCTTC. Amino acids: CASSLSGRSYNEQFF.

A few counts support this clonotype. The V and J genes are TRBV11-1 and TRBJ2-1; 12 nucleotides line up with TRBD2. Losses at the gene ends were 4 bases for V and 5 bases for J; bases not matched to a gene: 9. The CDR3 is 17 residues long. The germline V gene has CDR1 SGHAT and CDR2 FQDESV (reference sequence). The CDR3 is CASSWTSLAGGNNEQFF. The CDR3 nucleotides are TGTGCCAGCAGCTGGACCTCTCTAGCGGGAGGGAACAATGAGCAGTTCTTC.

Here the CDR3 reads CASSSWDRERPEAFF. CDR3 nucleotides: TGTGCCAGCAGCTCTTGGGACAGGGAACGCCCTGAAGCTTTCTTT. This sequence joins TRBV7-9 and TRBJ1-1; 9 bases fit TRBD1. V shed 4 bases, J shed 6 bases, and the junction held 9 bases outside the gene matches. Germline CDR1 reads SEHNR; CDR2 reads FQNEAQ (reference sequence). The CDR3 extends over 15 amino acids.

This clonotype appeared a few times. The chain is built from TRBV4-1 and TRBJ1-2, with 7 bases fitting TRBD1. Per the germline V gene, CDR1 is MGHRA and CDR2 is YSYEKL. CDR3 length: 16 amino acids. J gave up 1 base and V 3 bases, and 8 bases lay outside the gene matches. CDR3 residues: CASSQDRDSNNYGYTF. DNA for the CDR3: TGCGCCAGCAGCCAGGACCGGGACAGCAATAACTATGGCTACACCTTC.

This clonotype was counted many times. The J gene is TRBJ1-2, the V gene TRBV29-1; D is perhaps TRBD1 (5 bases). Trimming took off 7 bases at V and 4 bases at J, with 16 bases between the two ends. This CDR3 is built from 13 residues. The germline CDR1 and CDR2 sequences are SQVTM and ANQGSEA. The CDR3 is CSAGGQGSYGYTF. For the CDR3, the DNA is TGCAGCGCCGGGGGTCAGGGTTCCTATGGCTACACCTTC.

This clonotype was seen repeatedly, ten times or more. V is TRBV7-4 and J is TRBJ2-1; D call uncertain. V was pared by 1 base and J by 2 bases, with 15 bases between. This CDR3 region has 17 residues. The germline gives CDR1 SGHVT, CDR2 SQSDAQ. In DNA, the CDR3 is TGTGCCAGCAGCTTAGGAAAAGCTTTTAAGGCCTACAATGAGCAGTTCTTC. It is translated as CASSLGKAFKAYNEQFF.

The chain combines TRBV9 with TRBJ2-3; D unclear. The CDR3 consists of 14 residues. V was shortened by 0 bases and J by 3 bases, with 8 bases between the two germline ends. Germline CDR1 is SGDLS and CDR2 is YYNGEE. Here the CDR3 reads CASSVAFGTDTQYF. For the CDR3, the DNA is TGTGCCAGCAGCGTAGCTTTCGGGACAGATACGCAGTATTTT.

The genes are TRBV11-2 and TRBJ2-5; TRBD1 agrees at 7 bases. This CDR3 spans 18 amino acids. The junction had 16 bases not matched to a gene; V was cut back by 2 bases and J by 4 bases. Germline assignment: CDR1 SGHAT and CDR2 FQNNGV. The CDR3 here is CASSLNGPGDRGGETQYF. Here the CDR3 DNA reads TGTGCCAGCAGCTTAAACGGGCCTGGGGACAGAGGGGGAGAGACCCAGTACTTC.

The gene calls are TRBV29-1 and TRBJ2-7, with 7 bases lining up with TRBD2. The CDR3 has 14 amino acids. Losses at the gene ends were 7 bases for V and 4 bases for J; bases not matched to a gene: 13. Looked up from germline, CDR1 is SQVTM and CDR2 is ANQGSEA. The CDR3 region is CSAVSEGGVYEQYF. In DNA form, the CDR3 reads TGCAGCGCAGTTTCCGAGGGAGGGGTATACGAGCAGTACTTC.

This clonotype was picked up many times. The chain recombines TRBV5-1 with TRBJ2-7, with D possibly being TRBD2 (6 bases). Germline assignment: CDR1 SGHRS and CDR2 YFSETQ. The CDR3 extends over 15 amino acids. The V gene lost 4 bases and the J gene lost 0 bases, with 14 bases spanning the gap. The CDR3 region is CASSESGRSSYEQYF. The CDR3 nucleotides read TGCGCCAGCAGCGAGAGCGGGCGCAGCTCCTACGAGCAGTACTTC.

V is TRBV11-2 and J is TRBJ2-1; 16 bases are shared with TRBD2. The trim removed 3 bases at V and 5 bases at J, leaving 10 bases unmatched. Germline V gives CDR1 SGHAT, CDR2 FQNNGV. The CDR3 extends over 19 amino acids. The DNA for the CDR3 is TGTGCCAGCAGCTTTTTGGGGACTAGCGGGAGGGGTGATAACAATGAGCAGTTCTTC. This codes for CASSFLGTSGRGDNNEQFF. Looking up the rest from reference TRBV11-2 and TRBJ2-1 gives the full variable domain: EAGVAQSPRYKIIEKRQSVAFWCNPISGHATLYWYQQILGQGPKLLIQFQNNGVVDDSQLPKDRFSAERLKGVDSTLKIQPAKLEDSAVYLCASSFLGTSGRGDNNEQFFGPGTRLTVL.

A few counts support this clonotype. The chain has TRBV20-1 and TRBJ2-3; D remains unclear. V was trimmed by 1 base and J by 2 bases, leaving 7 bases between them. The CDR3 runs 13 residues. Germline loops: CDR1 DFQATT, CDR2 SNEGSKA (reference sequence). In DNA form, the CDR3 reads TGCAGTGCTAGAGTCCAAGACACAGATACGCAGTATTTT. This translates into CSARVQDTDTQYF.

V usage is TRBV9 and J usage is TRBJ1-6; TRBD1 might be the D (5 bases). Germline V lookup: CDR1 SGDLS, CDR2 YYNGEE. V shed 4 bases and J shed 4 bases, with 15 bases lying between them. The length of the CDR3 is 16 residues. CDR3 region: CASSPMGDLYNSPLHF. As DNA, the CDR3 is TGTGCCAGCAGCCCAATGGGGGACCTGTATAATTCACCCCTCCACTTT.

This clonotype was found a few times. The chain recombines TRBV12-3 or TRBV12-4 with TRBJ1-1, with D tentatively TRBD1 (6 bases). The CDR3 covers 16 residues. V lost 6 bases and J lost 1, with 18 bases in between. The CDR3 coding sequence is TGTGCCAGCAGGTTGAGGTACAGGGCGGGGAACACTGAAGCTTTCTTT. Translation: CASRLRYRAGNTEAFF.

In this sample, this clonotype turned up a few times. The chain combines TRBV28 with TRBJ1-2; weak D call: TRBD1 (6 bases). The CDR3 totals 13 residues. The V and J ends lost 7 bases and 3 bases respectively, with 12 bases between them. Germline V CDR1 and CDR2: MDHEN, SYDVKM. The CDR3 DNA reads as TGTGCCAGCACTTCGGGGGCTTACTATGGCTACACCTTC. This encodes CASTSGAYYGYTF.

Only a few counts were recorded for this clonotype. CDR3 loop: CASSQRFDRGRYNEQFF. The CDR3 nucleotides are TGTGCCAGCAGCCAGAGATTCGACAGGGGCCGTTACAATGAGCAGTTCTTC. The rearrangement uses TRBV3-1 and TRBJ2-1; 8 bases fit TRBD1. J gave up 4 bases and V 3 bases, and 11 bases lay outside the gene matches. The germline CDR1 and CDR2 sequences are LGHDT and YNNKEL (reference sequence). This CDR3 has 17 residues.

The chain employs TRBV14 and TRBJ1-1; D perhaps matches TRBD1 (6 bases). Per the germline V gene, CDR1 is SGHDN and CDR2 is FVKESK. The CDR3 consists of 17 residues. V was shortened by 4 bases and J by 1 base, with 19 bases between the two germline ends. The CDR3 region has the DNA TGTGCCAGCAGCCCTTACAGGGAGTTCTTCAGGAACACTGAAGCTTTCTTT. It is translated as CASSPYREFFRNTEAFF.

The rearrangement links TRBV12-3 or TRBV12-4 to TRBJ2-7; 12 bases match TRBD2. The trim removed 7 bases at V and 1 base at J, leaving 8 bases unmatched. This CDR3 is 16 amino acids long. For the CDR3, the DNA is TGTGCCAGCAAGGCTAGCGGGAGGGCCGGGTCCTACGAGCAGTACTTC. Translated: CASKASGRAGSYEQYF.

This chain joins TRBV10-3 and TRBJ2-7, with D possibly being TRBD1 or TRBD2 (5 bases each). The germline V gene encodes CDR1 ENHRY and CDR2 SYGVKD. The CDR3 has 12 residues. Trimming removed 6 bases from V and 3 bases from J, with 9 bases in between. For the CDR3, the DNA is TGTGCCATCAGGGGGACGGACTACGAGCAGTACGTC. Translation gives CAIRGTDYEQYV.

The chain carries TRBV10-3 and TRBJ2-2; the match to TRBD2 covers 10 bases. V lost 0 bases, J lost 5 bases, and 9 bases stayed unmatched. Germline V CDR1 and CDR2: ENHRY, SYGVKD. There are 18 residues in the CDR3. The CDR3 DNA sequence: TGTGCCATCAGTGAGTCGTCCCCAGCGGGGGGGCGAACCGGGGAGCTGTTTTTT. It encodes CAISESSPAGGRTGELFF.

This clonotype has at least ten counts. The chain links TRBV28 to TRBJ2-3, with D unresolved. CDR3 length equals 14 residues. The germline gives CDR1 MDHEN, CDR2 SYDVKM. V was cut by 6 bases and J by 3 bases, with 13 bases left in between. In DNA, the CDR3 is TGTGCCAGCAGCCCTTTGGTCCTTACAGATACGCAGTATTTT. Protein product: CASSPLVLTDTQYF.

The chain uses TRBV20-1 and TRBJ1-1; possible D gene TRBD1, 6 bases. Trimming shortened V by 5 bases and J by 2 bases, and 12 bases separated the two germline ends. The CDR3 spans 13 residues. Per the germline V gene, CDR1 is DFQATT and CDR2 is SNEGSKA (reference sequence). The CDR3 reads CSAPNRVNTEAFF. Here the CDR3 DNA reads TGCAGTGCTCCTAACAGGGTAAACACTGAAGCTTTCTTT.

V usage is TRBV29-1 and J usage is TRBJ1-2; D is unresolved. The CDR3 is made up of 14 amino acids. Trimming removed 3 bases at V and 4 bases at J, with 15 bases between. From germline, CDR1 is SQVTM and CDR2 ANQGSEA. The CDR3 nucleotides read TGCAGCGTTGAGAGATACCATGAGGGCTATGGCTACACCTTC. Encoded protein: CSVERYHEGYGYTF.

The chain combines TRBV28 with TRBJ2-2; 7 nucleotides align to TRBD2. Per germline, CDR1 MDHEN and CDR2 SYDVKM. The length of the CDR3 is 16 residues. The V and J ends lost 6 bases and 4 bases, in that order; junction bases with no gene match: 11. The CDR3 DNA follows: TGTGCCAGCAGCCCCTTGGGAGGGTGGGGCACCGGGGAGCTGTTTTTT. It yields the protein CASSPLGGWGTGELFF.

In this sample, this clonotype turned up a few times. One base away lies a much larger clone, so this may be a sequencing read error. This chain joins TRBV25-1 and TRBJ2-1, with D hard to call. Trimming shortened V by 7 bases and J by 4 bases, and 5 bases separated the two germline ends. Germline CDR1 reads MGHDK; CDR2 reads SYGVNS. The CDR3 totals 11 residues. This CDR3 reads CASISYNEQFF. The DNA for the CDR3 is TGTGCCAGCATCAGTTACAATGAGCAGTTCTTC.

In this sample, this clonotype turned up a few times. This chain connects TRBV10-3 to TRBJ2-7; D may be TRBD1 (6 bases). Germline V gives CDR1 ENHRY, CDR2 SYGVKD. Trimming removed 10 bases from V and 12 bases from J, with 19 bases in between. This CDR3 is built from 11 residues. In DNA, the CDR3 is TGTGCCAACACCCTGGACAGAATTAGGTACGTC. It translates to CANTLDRIRYV.